This T cell receptor beta chain was documented in a study of cytomegalovirus exposure and HLA in healthy donors. Background on the study: Among 150 million to 200 million T cells, an earlier analysis found roughly 100 million unique TCR beta sequences. Study results and caveats: Researchers counted some 150 TCR beta chains as cytomegalovirus-associated.

The PCR employed 60 Vbeta primers together with 13 Jbeta primers. Under the authors' procedure: Later, an analysis found roughly 80 million unique TCR beta chains, and around 10 million of these were shared. This table comes from immunoSEQ multiplex PCR, and its TCRdb copy is limited to in-frame clones, with some not included. V and J calls and clone size come straight from that table; D and trimming were deduced from the DNA. Here the sample spans over 150,000 clones, about four fifths being singletons. V was cut by 4 bases and J by 1 base, with 8 bases left in between. The CDR3 loop spans 13 amino acids. Germline assignment: CDR1 MNHNS and CDR2 SASEGT. At collection, donors were nominally healthy, but unrecorded immune exposures were probable. As concerns this clone: Its antigen is as yet unknown.

The chain carries TRBV6-1 and TRBJ2-7; D gene unclear. The TCR comes from a male donor in good health and CMV-seropositive. The sequencing input was PBMCs. The CDR3 coding sequence is TGTGCCAGCAGTGCGGGTTTTTCCTACGAGCAGTACTTC. Its protein is CASSAGFSYEQYF.